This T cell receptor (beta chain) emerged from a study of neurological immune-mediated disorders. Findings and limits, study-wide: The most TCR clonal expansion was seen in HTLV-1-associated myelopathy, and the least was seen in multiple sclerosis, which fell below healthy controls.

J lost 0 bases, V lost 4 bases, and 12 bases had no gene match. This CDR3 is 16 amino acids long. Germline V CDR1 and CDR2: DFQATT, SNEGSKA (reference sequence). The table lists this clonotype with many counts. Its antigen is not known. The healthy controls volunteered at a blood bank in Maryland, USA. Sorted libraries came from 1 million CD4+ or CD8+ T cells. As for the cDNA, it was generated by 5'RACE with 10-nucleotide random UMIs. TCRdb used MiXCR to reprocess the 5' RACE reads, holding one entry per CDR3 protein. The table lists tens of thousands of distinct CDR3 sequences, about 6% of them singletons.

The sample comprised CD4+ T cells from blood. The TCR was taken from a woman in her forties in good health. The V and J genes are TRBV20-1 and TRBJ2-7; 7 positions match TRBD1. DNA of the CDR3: TGCAGTGCTAACCCCCCCCCGGGACAGCCCTCCTACGAGCAGTACTTC. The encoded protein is CSANPPPGQPSYEQYF.